This T cell receptor (beta chain) was identified in a study of T cells after yellow fever vaccination. Study conclusions and caveats: Although most clonotypes did not, a small share appeared in both CD4 and CD8 compartments.

In the case of this clonotype: Its antigen is unknown. It may be a read error: a sequence one base away is much more abundant.

TCRdb called the 5' RACE reads again in MiXCR, with one record for every CDR3 protein. The sample holds around 50,000 distinct CDR3 sequences; roughly 7% are singletons and the top ten take roughly 27%. CDR1 is LGHNA and CDR2 is YSLEER in the germline V gene. CDR3 length equals 14 residues. With V trimmed by 2 bases and J by 3 bases, 4 bases remained unmatched. The sequence derives from a man between 18 and 35 years old who received the YFV17D yellow fever vaccine. Material: CD8+ T cells sorted from PBMCs, obtained more than 13 days after the first yellow fever vaccination. This chain links TRBV4-3 with TRBJ2-7; 7 bases are a match to TRBD1. This CDR3 is CASSQSTGDYEQYV. CDR3 nucleotide sequence: TGCGCCAGCAGCCAATCTACAGGGGACTACGAGCAGTACGTC.